The T cell receptor beta chain described here comes from a study of T cell responses to AZD1222 COVID-19 vaccine. Study-level results: Clonal diversity may have been underestimated, and the donors were mostly white British, with more females than males.

Using immunoSEQ multiplex PCR, the repertoire was profiled, and TCRdb retains in-frame clones only, with some absent. The table includes 100,000 to 150,000 clones, roughly 86% detected once. Germline V gene lookup returns CDR1 SEHNR and CDR2 FQNEAQ (reference sequence). The CDR3 length is 18 residues. Trimming at V came to 5 bases and at J to 4 bases, leaving 19 bases not matched to a gene. To note about this clone: Its antigen is unidentified.

The sequence derives from an adult in good health. The sample was peripheral blood, taken on day 0 of AZD1222 vaccination. This chain links TRBV7-9 with TRBJ2-7; 8 bases map to TRBD1. The DNA for the CDR3 is TGTGCCAGCAGCATAACTCCGGGACAGGTACCTTACTCGTACGAGCAGTACTTC. This encodes CASSITPGQVPYSYEQYF.